The 10 T cell receptor beta chains listed next were all sequenced from one sample in a study of blood T cell repertoires in COVID-19. The protocol was immunoSEQ multiplex PCR, while the TCRdb copy is restricted to in-frame clones and leaves out a portion. The profile covers about 170,000 clones, with approximately 84% appearing a single time and 6% to 9% taken by the ten largest. Sequencing used peripheral blood. These receptors came from a man aged 40-49 years who had recovered from COVID-19.

The gene calls are TRBV27 and TRBJ2-3; D is unresolved. Germline CDR1 is MNHEY and CDR2 is SMNVEV (reference sequence). The germline V and J ends were trimmed by 6 bases and 4 bases, with 8 bases remaining between them. CDR3 size: 12 residues. The CDR3 reads CASSPTSDTQYF. CDR3 coding DNA: TGTGCCAGCAGCCCTACCTCAGATACGCAGTATTTT.

The CDR3 spells CASNNRGQGVETQYF. The CDR3 nucleotides read TGCGCCAGTAATAATAGGGGGCAGGGCGTGGAGACCCAGTACTTC. The chain combines TRBV5-1 with TRBJ2-5, with 7 bases that match TRBD1. Germline CDR1 SGHRS, CDR2 YFSETQ. V was clipped by 8 bases and J by 5 bases; unmatched bases: 15. The CDR3 spans 15 residues. The whole variable domain, filled in from reference TRBV5-1 and TRBJ2-5, reads KAGVTQTPRYLIKTRGQQVTLSCSPISGHRSVSWYQQTPGQGLQFLFEYFSETQRNKGNFPGRFSGRQFSNSRSEMNVSTLELGDSALYLCASNNRGQGVETQYFGPGTRLLVL.

The chain links TRBV10-3 to TRBJ2-2, with 10 bases identical to TRBD2. CDR3 length: 17 amino acids. J was trimmed by 0 bases and V by 4 bases; bases with no gene match: 5. CDR1 ENHRY and CDR2 SYGVKD come from the germline V gene. CDR3 in DNA: TGTGCCATCAGTGGGACTAGCGGAGCTCCGAACACCGGGGAGCTGTTTTTT. The encoded protein is CAISGTSGAPNTGELFF.

The chain is built from TRBV12-5 and TRBJ1-5; no clear D. The CDR3 sequence is 12 residues long. V was shortened by 0 bases and J by 9 bases, with 6 bases between the two germline ends. Germline assignment: CDR1 LGHNT and CDR2 FRNRAP. The CDR3 DNA is TGTGCTAGTGGTTTGGTACAGCCGCCCCAGCATTTT. Residues: CASGLVQPPQHF.

This clone was found a few times. At the DNA level, this CDR3 is encoded by other sequences in the same sample as well. The J gene is TRBJ2-7, the V gene TRBV3-1 (or the pseudogene TRBV3-2), with a weak D call TRBD2 (6 bases). The CDR3 consists of 13 residues. V was cut by 0 bases and J by 7 bases, with 10 bases left in between. CDR1 LGHDT and CDR2 YNNKEL come from the germline V gene (reference sequence). CDR3 loop: CASSQDLGGEQYF. The CDR3, as DNA: TGTGCCAGCAGCCAAGATCTGGGGGGAGAGCAGTACTTC.

This clone was seen only once. The chain employs TRBV19 and TRBJ2-3, with TRBD2 matching over 7 bases. Germline V gene data show CDR1 as LNHDA and CDR2 as SQIVND (reference sequence). The J segment lost 2 bases and the V segment lost 4 bases, leaving 6 bases of the junction unmatched. The CDR3 extends over 15 amino acids. The CDR3 loop is CASSNREDLTDTQYF. Here the CDR3 DNA reads TGTGCCAGTAGTAATCGGGAGGACCTCACAGATACGCAGTATTTT.

This clone was seen a handful of times. V usage is TRBV19 and J usage is TRBJ2-2; TRBD2 agrees at 12 bases. Germline V lookup: CDR1 LNHDA, CDR2 SQIVND (reference sequence). The CDR3 is 15 residues long. Trimming cost V 7 bases and J 4 bases; bases outside gene matches: 4. This chain's CDR3 is CASIRLAGATGELFF. The CDR3 DNA sequence: TGTGCCAGTATCAGACTAGCGGGGGCCACCGGGGAGCTGTTTTTT.

This clone was seen many times. The gene calls are TRBV6-2 or TRBV6-3 and TRBJ2-6; tentative D call: TRBD1 (6 bases). Germline values: CDR1 MNHEY, CDR2 SVGEGT. The CDR3 runs 15 residues. V was clipped by 4 bases and J by 0 bases, with 7 bases between them. CDR3 loop: CASSWGHSGANVLTF. The CDR3 nucleotides read TGTGCCAGCAGTTGGGGACACTCTGGGGCCAACGTCCTGACTTTC.

This clone was seen a few times. The gene calls are TRBV15 and TRBJ1-4; D not resolved. V was trimmed by 8 bases and J by 5 bases, leaving 9 bases between them. This CDR3 spans 12 amino acids. The germline gives CDR1 LNHNV, CDR2 YYDKDF (reference sequence). This CDR3 reads CATGRTNEKLFF. The CDR3 DNA is TGTGCCACCGGGAGAACGAATGAAAAACTGTTTTTT.

The rearrangement links TRBV18 to TRBJ1-6, with a tentative D call TRBD1 (6 bases). Germline-derived CDR1 and CDR2 are KGHSH and LQKENI. The CDR3 has 14 residues. V was clipped by 1 base and J by 10 bases, with 11 bases between them. DNA for the CDR3: TGTGCCAGCTCACCACTGCAGGGGCGGTCACCCCTCCACTTT. Translated: CASSPLQGRSPLHF.